This T cell receptor (beta chain) was profiled in a study of blood T cell repertoires in COVID-19. Whole-study context: PBMCs, B-cell-depleted T cells, or T cells provided the cDNA or gDNA that made up the material.

In the original processing: Reference gene primer amplification in the assay estimated nucleated cell counts. Sequencing used immunoSEQ multiplex PCR; TCRdb keeps in-frame clones, though not all of them. For V, J and clone size, that table is used; D and trimming come from the DNA. In the table there are some 100,000 clones, about 74% of which are singletons. Seattle enrolled patients during active infection and tracked them longitudinally. The CDR3 totals 15 residues. V was pared by 4 bases and J by 7 bases, with 8 bases of the junction left unmatched. CDR1 is SGDLS, CDR2 YYNGEE, per germline. Sequences were obtained from peripheral blood. This clonotype originated in a man between 65 and 85 years old with COVID-19, enrolled during active disease. The chain is built from TRBV9 and TRBJ1-4, with TRBD1 matching 9 bases. The CDR3 sequence: CASSIAPGQGEKLFF. The CDR3 nucleotides are TGTGCCAGCAGCATCGCACCGGGACAGGGTGAAAAACTGTTTTTT.